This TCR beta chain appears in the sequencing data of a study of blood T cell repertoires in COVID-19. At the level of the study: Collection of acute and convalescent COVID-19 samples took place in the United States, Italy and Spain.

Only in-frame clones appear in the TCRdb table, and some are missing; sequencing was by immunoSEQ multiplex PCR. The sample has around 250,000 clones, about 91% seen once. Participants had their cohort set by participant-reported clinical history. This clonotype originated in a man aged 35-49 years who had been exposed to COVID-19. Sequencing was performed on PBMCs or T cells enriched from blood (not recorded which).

Here the CDR3 DNA reads TGTGCCAGCAGTTTGGGGGGACAGGGCTTAATTGGGACGCACACTGAAGCTTTCTTT. The encoded protein is CASSLGGQGLIGTHTEAFF. The chain employs TRBV28 and TRBJ1-1, with TRBD1 identical over 9 bases. Germline CDR1 MDHEN, CDR2 SYDVKM. The ends lost 3 bases at V and 3 bases at J; junction bases unmatched: 17. The CDR3 covers 19 residues.